These 9 T cell receptor beta chains came from one sample sequenced in a study of blood T cell repertoires in COVID-19. Assay used: immunoSEQ multiplex PCR; TCRdb lists only in-frame clones, some missing. The sample yields about 250,000 clones, 70% to 90% seen once. Material for sequencing was peripheral blood. These receptor sequences come from an elderly man with acute or convalescent COVID-19.

The J gene is TRBJ1-1, the V gene TRBV12-5, with a possible D match to TRBD1 (6 bases). V was shortened by 4 bases and J by 3 bases, with 9 bases between the two germline ends. CDR1 and CDR2 from the germline V gene are LGHNT and FRNRAP. The CDR3 runs to 13 residues. CDR3 amino acids: CASGSGTYTEAFF. The CDR3 nucleotides read TGTGCTAGTGGTTCCGGGACATACACTGAAGCTTTCTTT.

The chain links TRBV5-1 to TRBJ2-1; D not certain. The germline V and J ends were trimmed by 0 bases and 0 bases, with 7 bases remaining between them. CDR3 length: 15 amino acids. Germline values: CDR1 SGHRS, CDR2 YFSETQ. CDR3 residues: CASSLGAPSYNEQFF. Here the CDR3 DNA reads TGCGCCAGCAGCTTGGGAGCCCCCTCCTACAATGAGCAGTTCTTC. Combining the CDR3 with reference TRBV5-1 and TRBJ2-1 gives the whole variable domain KAGVTQTPRYLIKTRGQQVTLSCSPISGHRSVSWYQQTPGQGLQFLFEYFSETQRNKGNFPGRFSGRQFSNSRSEMNVSTLELGDSALYLCASSLGAPSYNEQFFGPGTRLTVL.

This clone was detected only a few times. The rearrangement joins TRBV5-6 to TRBJ2-7; no definite D call. There are 13 residues in the CDR3. CDR1 and CDR2 from the germline V gene are SGHDT and YYEEEE. Trimming removed 2 bases from V and 4 bases from J, with 10 bases in between. CDR3 nucleotides: TGTGCCAGCAGCTTACAGAGTCCGTACGAGCAGTACTTC. Amino acid sequence: CASSLQSPYEQYF.

The chain joins TRBV7-9 to TRBJ1-3; D gene uncertain. The CDR3 has 17 amino acids. V was shortened by 0 bases and J by 0 bases, with 12 bases between the two germline ends. CDR1 and CDR2 from the germline V gene are SEHNR and FQNEAQ (reference sequence). CDR3 region: CASSLASGDLSGNTIYF. The CDR3 DNA is TGTGCCAGCAGCTTAGCCTCTGGAGACCTCTCTGGAAACACCATATATTTT.

This chain joins TRBV19 and TRBJ1-5; TRBD1 aligns across 11 bases. Trimming took 5 bases from V and 1 from J; bases not matched to a gene: 16. The CDR3 sequence is 20 residues long. CDR1 LNHDA and CDR2 SQIVND come from the germline V gene (reference sequence). The DNA for the CDR3 is TGTGCCAGTAGTCCTTCTCTCGGGACAGGGGGTCTTTTAAGCAATCAGCCCCAGCATTTT. Translated: CASSPSLGTGGLLSNQPQHF.

The CDR3 loop reads CASTRSGSSYEQYF. The CDR3 DNA reads TGTGCCAGCACCCGTAGCGGGAGTTCCTACGAGCAGTACTTC. This sequence joins TRBV11-2 and TRBJ2-7; 9 bases agree with TRBD2. The trim removed 7 bases at V and 1 base at J, leaving 5 bases unmatched. Germline loops: CDR1 SGHAT, CDR2 FQNNGV. This CDR3 comprises 14 residues.

This chain connects TRBV6-6 to TRBJ2-7; the match to TRBD2 covers 10 bases. The ends lost 4 bases at V and 5 bases at J; junction bases unmatched: 5. Germline loops: CDR1 MNHNY, CDR2 SVGAGI (reference sequence). The CDR3 is 14 amino acids. CDR3 nucleotides: TGTGCCAGCAGTTCTAGCGGGAGCGTGGACGAGCAGTACTTC. Protein product: CASSSSGSVDEQYF.

This rearrangement joins TRBV7-8 to TRBJ1-1; the match to TRBD1 covers 7 bases. The CDR3 totals 16 residues. Germline lookup yields CDR1 SGHVS and CDR2 FQNEAQ. J was trimmed by 4 bases and V by 2 bases; bases with no gene match: 10. CDR3 coding DNA: TGTGCCAGCAGCTTAAGAACAGGGGCGAGGGGCACTGAAGCTTTCTTT. It specifies CASSLRTGARGTEAFF.

The chain recombines TRBV18 with TRBJ2-3, with D unresolved. The CDR3 contains 15 residues. V shed 2 bases and J shed 0 bases, with 9 bases lying between them. The germline gives CDR1 KGHSH, CDR2 LQKENI. In DNA form, the CDR3 reads TGTGCCAGCTCACCAAAGACATCCAGCACAGATACGCAGTATTTT. Translated: CASSPKTSSTDTQYF.